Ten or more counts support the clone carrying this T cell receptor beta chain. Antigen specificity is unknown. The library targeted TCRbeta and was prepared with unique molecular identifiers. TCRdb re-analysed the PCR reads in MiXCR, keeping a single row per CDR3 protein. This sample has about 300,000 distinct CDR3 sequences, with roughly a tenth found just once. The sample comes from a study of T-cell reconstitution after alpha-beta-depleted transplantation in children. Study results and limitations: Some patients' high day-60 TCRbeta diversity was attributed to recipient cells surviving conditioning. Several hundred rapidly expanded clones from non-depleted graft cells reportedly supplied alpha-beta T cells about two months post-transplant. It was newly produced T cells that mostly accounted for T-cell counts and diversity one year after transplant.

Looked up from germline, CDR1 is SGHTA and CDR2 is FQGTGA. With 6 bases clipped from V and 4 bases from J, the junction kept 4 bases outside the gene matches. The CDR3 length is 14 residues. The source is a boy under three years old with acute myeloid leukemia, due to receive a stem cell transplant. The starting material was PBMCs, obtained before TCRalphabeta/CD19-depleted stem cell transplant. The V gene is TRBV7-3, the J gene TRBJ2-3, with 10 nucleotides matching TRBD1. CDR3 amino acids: CASSRQGAADTQYF. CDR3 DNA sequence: TGTGCCAGCAGTCGACAGGGGGCCGCAGATACGCAGTATTTT.